Listed below are T cell receptor beta chains from one sample, sequenced in a study of beta chain features in type 1 diabetes. Using immunoSEQ multiplex PCR, the repertoire was profiled, and TCRdb retains in-frame clones only, with some absent. The repertoire holds hundreds of thousands of clones, 14% seen once, with over 5.5% in the top ten. The sequencing input was central memory CD4+ T cells from blood. These receptors were taken from a man younger than 45 in good health. Each CDR3 is given with its conserved first and last residue. A D gene is named only where the DNA matches it firmly. Not every row has a clone size; where given, it reads once, few, many or a size class.

clone_size d_call j_call v_call cdr3_aa cdr3_nt
NA TRBD2 TRBJ2-3 TRBV5-4 CASRFGLAGSTDTQYF TGTGCCAGCAGATTCGGACTAGCGGGGAGCACAGATACGCAGTATTTT
many NA TRBJ2-7 TRBV7-2 CASSFRRGGHEQYF TGTGCCAGCAGCTTTCGCAGGGGTGGCCACGAGCAGTACTTC
few NA TRBJ2-2 TRBV18 CASSPPRGSTGELFF TGTGCCAGCTCACCCCCCAGGGGTTCCACCGGGGAGCTGTTTTTT
few NA TRBJ2-5 TRBV29-1 CSVEGRVKETQYF TGCAGCGTTGAGGGCAGGGTAAAGGAGACCCAGTACTTC
few TRBD2 TRBJ2-2 TRBV18 CASSPRSGGNTGELFF TGTGCCAGCTCACCGCGTAGCGGGGGAAATACCGGGGAGCTGTTTTTT
many TRBD2 TRBJ2-2 TRBV10-3 CAIRTERGTGELFF TGTGCCATCAGGACGGAGCGGGGGACCGGGGAGCTGTTTTTT
NA NA TRBJ1-1 TRBV30 CAWTLGIHLGTEAFF TGTGCCTGGACCCTGGGGATCCATTTGGGTACTGAAGCTTTCTTT
NA TRBD1 TRBJ1-5 TRBV6-1 CASSLEPGGGPQHF TGTGCCAGCAGCCTAGAACCAGGGGGCGGGCCCCAGCATTTT
NA NA TRBJ2-7 TRBV12-5 CASGLGLTYEQYF TGTGCTAGTGGTTTGGGACTTACCTACGAGCAGTACTTC
few NA TRBJ1-1 TRBV29-1 CSVEQVGGVAFF TGCAGCGTTGAACAAGTTGGCGGGGTGGCTTTCTTT
few TRBD1 TRBJ1-1 TRBV11-2 CASSLALGQVPEAFF TGTGCCAGCAGCTTAGCGCTCGGACAGGTCCCTGAAGCTTTCTTT
few NA TRBJ1-2 TRBV29-1 CSVGPDPSYGYTF TGCAGCGTTGGCCCGGACCCATCCTATGGCTACACCTTC
once TRBD2 TRBJ2-1 TRBV20-1 CRATSGALQFF TGCAGGGCTACTAGCGGGGCCTTACAGTTCTTC